What follows describes a single T cell receptor (beta chain). Its antigen remains undetermined. No qualities accompany the bases; no much larger clone lies one base away. This sample is drawn from a study of T and B cells in COVID-19 patients (dated by TCRdb to about 2020). For the wider study: In this study, adaptive immunity was profiled in COVID-19 patients who either had active infection or had recovered, using TRB and IGH repertoire sequencing of peripheral blood. A recovered cohort was made up of about 19 patients contributing approximately 21 samples, mostly after mild to moderate COVID-19 managed as outpatients. The recovered cohort had a median age of about 34 years, compared with 67 years in the active-infection cohort. In the active-infection cohort, about 65% of the 20 patients were critically ill and required mechanical ventilation or ECMO. Comorbidities linked to unfavorable COVID-19 outcome were present in nine tenths of the roughly 20 patients in the active-infection cohort. The TCR and BCR sequence repository comprised roughly 40 patients and under 85 time points, with over 7 million TCR sequences analysed. Two patients were included in both the recovered and active cohorts because samples were available from active disease and after recovery. Repertoire analyses used an age-matched reference group of 30 to 40 healthy donors who were negative for COVID-19 antibodies as the comparison. As many as 9 follow-up blood samples were collected from each patient, and in some individuals these samples spanned different disease stages.

TRB repertoires were amplified using roughly 220-550 ng of genomic DNA isolated from blood. There are 14 amino acids in the CDR3, from cysteine to phenylalanine inclusive. Only the CDR3 portion is preserved as DNA: 42 bases, with reading frame beginning at the first base. V gives up 2 bases and J gives up 0 bases, and the segment between their germline ends measures 7 bases. The germline V gene encodes CDR1 ENHRY and CDR2 SYGVKD. Here is what the overall study found, with its caveats: The reported TCR clusters were said to need prospective validation before any clinical use. The recovered cohort had 2,400 or so exclusive TCR clusters, including 31 low-pGen clusters. TRBV/TRBJ gene usage was reported as strongly skewed in patients with COVID-19. During active COVID-19 the TRB repertoires were highly clonal, but at recovery diversity and richness rose above the levels seen in healthy donors. Blood samples obtained from mildly ill patients during symptoms, as well as early samples obtained from severe cases, were available only in scarce numbers. Specific T cell subsets (CD4+/Treg/CD8+) and sorted SARS-CoV-2-responsive or tetramer+ T cells had not yet been sequenced, and these experiments were ongoing. The cohort was judged too small for assessing how HLA contributes to COVID-19 susceptibility or severity.

Instrument used: Illumina MiSeq. Multiplex PCR with BIOMED2 TRB-A/B primer pools was used to amplify the TRB rearrangements. Two consecutive PCRs added Illumina-compatible adapters and 7-nucleotide sample barcodes to the amplicons. All library PCRs used Phusion HS II polymerase. The amplicons were purified from gel with the NucleoSpin Gel and PCR Clean-up kit, measured on Qubit, and then pooled at approximately 3.8 nM. Before Illumina next-generation sequencing, the quality of the amplicon pool was assessed on an Agilent 2100 Bioanalyzer. For the original study's pipeline: MiXCR 3.0.8 with the default MiXCR reference library was used to annotate TRB rearrangements. Non-productive reads and sequences with fewer than 2 reads were excluded, and each unique CDR3 nucleotide sequence counted as one clone. R 3.5.1 was used to calculate clonality, diversity, richness and V-J gene usage. TCR clustering by CDR3 similarity used GLIPH2, with generation probabilities calculated by OLGA. Only GLIPH2 clusters with at least four unique TCR clonotypes present in at least three individuals were retained. In-frame beta chains were kept once TCRdb had trimmed the public reads at Q25 with fastp and called clones with MiXCR. Each entry merges the rows of one CDR3 protein and shows their most common DNA and genes. TCRdb's processing, not the study's, gives the V and J calls here. The sample profile shows 20,000 to 30,000 distinct CDR3 sequences; approximately 32% of them were found once. Together, the top ten hold approximately 1.7% of the sample.

The chain couples TRBV10-3 to TRBJ1-2; the D gene cannot be named for sure. Sequencing used blood. This TCR came from a human donor who had recovered from COVID-19. The nucleotide sequence is given as TGTGCCATCAGTGAGCCATACGCTAACTATGGCTACACCTTC. Translated, it gives CAISEPYANYGYTF.